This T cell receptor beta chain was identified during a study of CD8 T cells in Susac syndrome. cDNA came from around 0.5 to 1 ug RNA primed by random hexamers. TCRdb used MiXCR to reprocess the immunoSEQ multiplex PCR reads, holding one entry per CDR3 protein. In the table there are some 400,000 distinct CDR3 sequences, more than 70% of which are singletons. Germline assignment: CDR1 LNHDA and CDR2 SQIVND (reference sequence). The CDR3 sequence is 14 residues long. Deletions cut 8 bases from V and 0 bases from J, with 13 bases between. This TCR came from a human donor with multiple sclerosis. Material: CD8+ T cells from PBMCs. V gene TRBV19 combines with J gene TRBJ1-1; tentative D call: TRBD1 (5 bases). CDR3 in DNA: TGTGCCAGTGCGGGACGGGATATGAACACTGAAGCTTTCTTT. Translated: CASAGRDMNTEAFF.